This T cell receptor (beta chain) was found in a study of identical twins. Study results and limitations: Sequences that were out-of-frame, alpha and twin-shared displayed an excess of low generation probability. There is a chance that invariant MAIT and iNKT cells partially muddied zero-insertion analyses. The study reached conclusions through statistical analysis that was cross-sectional, not following the same donors.

Details on this clonotype: Its specificity is not known.

It was template switching that added a universal primer site, and there were unique molecular identifiers on the cDNA. Each CDR3 protein is one row after TCRdb ran MiXCR on the 5' RACE reads. The data show about 890,000 distinct CDR3 sequences, with about 12% seen just once and around 1.5% held by the top ten. Trimming removed 5 bases at V and 0 bases at J, with 19 bases between. The length of the CDR3 is 18 residues. CDR1 is SGHAT and CDR2 is FQDESV in the germline V gene (reference sequence). In addition, the sample was reused for a study of yellow fever vaccine responses in identical twins.

V gene TRBV11-1 combines with J gene TRBJ2-2; either TRBD1 or TRBD2 may supply D (7 bases each). Sequenced material: PBMCs. This sequence was found in a woman aged 18-29 years in good health. CDR3: CASSLRGGYNPNTGELFF. The CDR3 region has the DNA TGTGCCAGCAGCCTCAGGGGGGGATATAACCCGAACACCGGGGAGCTGTTTTTT.